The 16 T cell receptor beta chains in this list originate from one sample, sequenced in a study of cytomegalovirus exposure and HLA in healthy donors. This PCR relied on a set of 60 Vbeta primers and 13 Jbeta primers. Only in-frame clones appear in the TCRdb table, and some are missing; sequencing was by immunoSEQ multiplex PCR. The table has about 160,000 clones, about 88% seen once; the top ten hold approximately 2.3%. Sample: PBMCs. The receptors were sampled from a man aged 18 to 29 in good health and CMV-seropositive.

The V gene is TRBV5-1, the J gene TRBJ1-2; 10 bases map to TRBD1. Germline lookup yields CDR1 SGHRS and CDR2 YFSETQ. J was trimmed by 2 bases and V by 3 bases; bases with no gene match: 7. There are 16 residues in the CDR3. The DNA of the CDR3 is TGCGCCAGCAGCTCGTCCCCGGGACAGGGGAACTATGGCTACACCTTC. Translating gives CASSSSPGQGNYGYTF.

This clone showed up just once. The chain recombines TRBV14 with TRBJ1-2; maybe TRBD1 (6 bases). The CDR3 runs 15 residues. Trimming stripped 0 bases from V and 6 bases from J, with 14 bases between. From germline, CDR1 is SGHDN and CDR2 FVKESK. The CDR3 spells CASSQDVGALDGYTF. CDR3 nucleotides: TGTGCCAGCAGCCAAGATGTGGGGGCTTTGGATGGCTACACCTTC.

Here the CDR3 DNA reads TGTGCCAGCAGTCTCTACAGGGGGCAGGGGACTGAAGCTTTCTTT. Translating it yields CASSLYRGQGTEAFF. This chain links TRBV28 with TRBJ1-1; 9 bases align to TRBD1. Per the germline V gene, CDR1 is MDHEN and CDR2 is SYDVKM. The length of the CDR3 is 15 residues. With 5 bases clipped from V and 5 bases from J, the junction kept 9 bases outside the gene matches.

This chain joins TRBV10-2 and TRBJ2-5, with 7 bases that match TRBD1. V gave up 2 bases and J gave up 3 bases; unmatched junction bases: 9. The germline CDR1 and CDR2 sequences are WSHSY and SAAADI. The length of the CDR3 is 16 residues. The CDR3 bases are TGCGCCAGCAGTGAGCCCCCGAGGGGGCGCGAAGAGACCCAGTACTTC. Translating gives CASSEPPRGREETQYF.

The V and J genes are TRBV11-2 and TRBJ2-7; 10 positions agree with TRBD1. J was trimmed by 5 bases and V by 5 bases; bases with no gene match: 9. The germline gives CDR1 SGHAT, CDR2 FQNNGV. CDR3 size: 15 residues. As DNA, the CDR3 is TGTGCCAGCAGCCCCCGGGGACAGGGGAACCACGAGCAGTACTTC. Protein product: CASSPRGQGNHEQYF.

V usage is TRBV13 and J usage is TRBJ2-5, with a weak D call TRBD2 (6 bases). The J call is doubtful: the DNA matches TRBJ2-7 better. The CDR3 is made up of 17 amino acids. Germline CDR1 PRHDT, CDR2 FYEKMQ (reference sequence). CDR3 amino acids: CASSFGGTGTPSYEQYF. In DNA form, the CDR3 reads TGTGCCAGCAGCTTCGGCGGGACCGGGACGCCCTCCTACGAGCAGTACTTC.

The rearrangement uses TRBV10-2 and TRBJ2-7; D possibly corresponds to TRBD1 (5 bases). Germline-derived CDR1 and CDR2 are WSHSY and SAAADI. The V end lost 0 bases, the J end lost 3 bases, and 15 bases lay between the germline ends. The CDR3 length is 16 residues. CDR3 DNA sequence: TGCGCCAGCAGTGAGTCGATACAAGGACATCTCTACGAGCAGTACTTC. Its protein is CASSESIQGHLYEQYF.

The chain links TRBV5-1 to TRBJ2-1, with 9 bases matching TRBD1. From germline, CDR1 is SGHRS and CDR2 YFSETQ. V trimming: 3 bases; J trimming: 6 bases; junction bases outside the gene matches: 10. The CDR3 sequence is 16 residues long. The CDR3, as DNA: TGCGCCAGCAGCTCCAAGACAGGGGGTATCGGCAATGAGCAGTTCTTC. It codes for CASSSKTGGIGNEQFF.

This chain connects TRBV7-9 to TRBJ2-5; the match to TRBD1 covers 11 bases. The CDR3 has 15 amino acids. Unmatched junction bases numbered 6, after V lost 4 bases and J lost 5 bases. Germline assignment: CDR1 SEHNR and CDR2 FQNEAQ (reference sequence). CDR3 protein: CASSSGQGAWETQYF. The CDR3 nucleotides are TGTGCCAGCAGCTCTGGACAGGGGGCATGGGAGACCCAGTACTTC.

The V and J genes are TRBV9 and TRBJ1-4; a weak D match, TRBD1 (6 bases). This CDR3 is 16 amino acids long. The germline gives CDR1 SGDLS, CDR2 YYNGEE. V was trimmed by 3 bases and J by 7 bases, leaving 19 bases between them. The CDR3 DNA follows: TGTGCCAGCAGCGCCCCGCCGGGGGGCGGAGGTGAAAAACTGTTTTTT. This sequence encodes CASSAPPGGGGEKLFF. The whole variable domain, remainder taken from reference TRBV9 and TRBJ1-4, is DSGVTQTPKHLITATGQRVTLRCSPRSGDLSVYWYQQSLDQGLQFLIQYYNGEERAKGNILERFSAQQFPDLHSELNLSSLELGDSALYFCASSAPPGGGGEKLFFGSGTQLSVL.

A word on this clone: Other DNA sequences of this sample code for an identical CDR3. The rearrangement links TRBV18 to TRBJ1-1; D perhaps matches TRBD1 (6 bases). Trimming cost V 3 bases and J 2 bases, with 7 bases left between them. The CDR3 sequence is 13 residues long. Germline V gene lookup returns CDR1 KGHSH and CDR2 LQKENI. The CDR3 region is CASSPGQNTEAFF. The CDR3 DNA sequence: TGTGCCAGCTCACCGGGACAAAACACTGAAGCTTTCTTT.

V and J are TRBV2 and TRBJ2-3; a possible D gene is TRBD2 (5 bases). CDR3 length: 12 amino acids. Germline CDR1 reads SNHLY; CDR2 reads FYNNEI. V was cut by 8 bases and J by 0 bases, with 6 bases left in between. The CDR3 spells CASEGSTDTQYF. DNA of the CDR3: TGTGCCAGCGAGGGAAGCACAGATACGCAGTATTTT.

The CDR3 bases are TGCGCCAGCAGCTTGGGTTTGGCAGGGTCTGGGCAAGAGACCCAGTACTTC. Encoded protein: CASSLGLAGSGQETQYF. The rearrangement links TRBV5-1 to TRBJ2-5; weak D call: TRBD1 (5 bases). The V gene lost 0 bases and the J gene lost 2 bases, with 17 bases spanning the gap. This CDR3 is built from 17 residues. The germline gives CDR1 SGHRS, CDR2 YFSETQ.

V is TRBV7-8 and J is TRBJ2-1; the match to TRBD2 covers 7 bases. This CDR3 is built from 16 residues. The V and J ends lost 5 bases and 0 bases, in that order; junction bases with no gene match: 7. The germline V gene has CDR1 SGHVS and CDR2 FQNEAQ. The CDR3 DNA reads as TGTGCCAGCAGCCGAAGGTGGGGGGGCTCCTACAATGAGCAGTTCTTC. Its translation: CASSRRWGGSYNEQFF.

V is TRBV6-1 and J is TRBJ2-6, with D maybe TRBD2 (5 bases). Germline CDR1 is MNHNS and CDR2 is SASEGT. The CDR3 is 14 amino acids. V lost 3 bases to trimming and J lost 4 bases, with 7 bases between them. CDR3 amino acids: CASSEGVGANVLTF. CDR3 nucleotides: TGTGCCAGCAGTGAGGGAGTGGGGGCCAACGTCCTGACTTTC.

The CDR3 spells CASSLGTVIYNEQFF. The CDR3 coding sequence is TGTGCCAGCAGCTTAGGGACAGTGATCTACAATGAGCAGTTCTTC. V is TRBV7-9 and J is TRBJ2-1; tentative D call: TRBD1 (6 bases). The germline V and J ends were trimmed by 1 base and 3 bases, with 10 bases remaining between them. CDR3 length equals 15 residues. Germline lookup yields CDR1 SEHNR and CDR2 FQNEAQ (reference sequence).